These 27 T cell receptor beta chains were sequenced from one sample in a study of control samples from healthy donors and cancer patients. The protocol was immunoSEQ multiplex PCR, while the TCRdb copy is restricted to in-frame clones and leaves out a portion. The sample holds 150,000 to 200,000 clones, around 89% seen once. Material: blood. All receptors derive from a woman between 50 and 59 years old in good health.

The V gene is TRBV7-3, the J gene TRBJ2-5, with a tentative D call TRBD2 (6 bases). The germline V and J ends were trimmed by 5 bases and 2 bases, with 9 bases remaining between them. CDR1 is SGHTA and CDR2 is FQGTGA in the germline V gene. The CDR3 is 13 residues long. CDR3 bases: TGTGCCAGCAGCGCGGGAATTCAAGAGACCCAGTACTTC. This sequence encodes CASSAGIQETQYF.

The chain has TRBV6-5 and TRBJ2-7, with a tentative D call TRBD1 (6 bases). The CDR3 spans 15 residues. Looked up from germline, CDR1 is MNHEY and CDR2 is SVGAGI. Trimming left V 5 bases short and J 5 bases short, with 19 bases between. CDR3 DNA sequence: TGTGCCAGCAGTCCCCCAGGGGAGTTCTGGGACGAGCAGTACTTC. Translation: CASSPPGEFWDEQYF.

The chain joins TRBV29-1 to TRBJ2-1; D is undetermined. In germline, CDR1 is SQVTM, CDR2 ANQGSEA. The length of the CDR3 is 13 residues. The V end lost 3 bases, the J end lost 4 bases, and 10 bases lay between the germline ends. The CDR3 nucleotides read TGCAGCGTTGATTGGTGGAGTTACAATGAGCAGTTCTTC. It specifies CSVDWWSYNEQFF.

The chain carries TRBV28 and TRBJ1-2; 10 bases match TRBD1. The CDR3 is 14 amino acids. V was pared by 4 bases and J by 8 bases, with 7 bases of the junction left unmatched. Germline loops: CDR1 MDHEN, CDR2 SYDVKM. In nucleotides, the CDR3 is TGTGCCAGCAGTTATGACAGGGGGCGGGGCGGCTACACCTTC. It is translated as CASSYDRGRGGYTF.

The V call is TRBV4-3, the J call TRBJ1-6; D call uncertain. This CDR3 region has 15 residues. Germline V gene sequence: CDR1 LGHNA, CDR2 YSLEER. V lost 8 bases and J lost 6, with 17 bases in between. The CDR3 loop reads CASSVIRVPNSPLHF. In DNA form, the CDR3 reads TGCGCCAGCTCCGTGATCCGGGTTCCTAATTCACCCCTCCACTTT.

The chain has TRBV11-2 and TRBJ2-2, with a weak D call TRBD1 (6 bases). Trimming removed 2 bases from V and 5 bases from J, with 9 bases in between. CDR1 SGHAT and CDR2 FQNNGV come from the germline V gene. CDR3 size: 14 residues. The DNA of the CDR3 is TGTGCCAGCAGCTTAATCCAGGGGACCGGGGAGCTGTTTTTT. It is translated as CASSLIQGTGELFF.

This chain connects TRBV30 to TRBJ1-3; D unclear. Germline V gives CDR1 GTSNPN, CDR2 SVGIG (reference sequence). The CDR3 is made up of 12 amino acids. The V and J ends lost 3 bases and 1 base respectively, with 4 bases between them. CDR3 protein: CAWSPSGNTIYF. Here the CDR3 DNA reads TGTGCCTGGAGCCCTTCTGGAAACACCATATATTTT.

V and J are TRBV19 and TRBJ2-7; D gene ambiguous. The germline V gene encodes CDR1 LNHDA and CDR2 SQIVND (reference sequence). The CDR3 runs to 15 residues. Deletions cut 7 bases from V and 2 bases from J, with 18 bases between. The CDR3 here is CASNTRHTSTYEQYF. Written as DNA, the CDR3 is TGTGCCAGTAATACGAGACACACTTCTACCTACGAGCAGTACTTC. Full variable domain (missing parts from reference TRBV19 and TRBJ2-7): DGGITQSPKYLFRKEGQNVTLSCEQNLNHDAMYWYRQDPGQGLRLIYYSQIVNDFQKGDIAEGYSVSREKKESFPLTVTSAQKNPTAFYLCASNTRHTSTYEQYFGPGTRLTVT.

Here the CDR3 reads CASSFSLTRTSYEQYF. The CDR3 region has the DNA TGTGCCAGCAGTTTTTCCCTGACCCGCACATCCTACGAGCAGTACTTC. The chain carries TRBV28 and TRBJ2-7; D is unclear. Germline V gene data show CDR1 as MDHEN and CDR2 as SYDVKM. V lost 3 bases and J 1 base, leaving 16 bases between the germline ends. The CDR3 has 16 residues.

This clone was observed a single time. Written as DNA, the CDR3 is TGTGCCAGCAGTCCCGGACGGGCCAATCAGCCCCAGCATTTT. It is translated as CASSPGRANQPQHF. V and J are TRBV6-2 or TRBV6-3 and TRBJ1-5; D is undetermined. The CDR3 has 14 residues. The V and J ends lost 5 bases and 3 bases respectively, with 11 bases between them. Germline CDR1 reads MNHEY; CDR2 reads SVGEGT.

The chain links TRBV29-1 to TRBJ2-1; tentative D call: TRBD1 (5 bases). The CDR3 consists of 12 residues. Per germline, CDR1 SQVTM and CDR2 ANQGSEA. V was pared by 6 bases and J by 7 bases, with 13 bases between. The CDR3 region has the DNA TGCAGCGTCCTACGCAGGGCTAATGAGCAGTTCTTC. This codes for CSVLRRANEQFF.

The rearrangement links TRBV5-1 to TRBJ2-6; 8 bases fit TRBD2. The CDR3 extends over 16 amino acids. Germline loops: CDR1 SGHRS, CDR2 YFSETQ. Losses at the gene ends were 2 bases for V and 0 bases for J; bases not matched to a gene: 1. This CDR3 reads CASSLAGVSGANVLTF. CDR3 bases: TGCGCCAGCAGCTTAGCGGGGGTCTCTGGGGCCAACGTCCTGACTTTC. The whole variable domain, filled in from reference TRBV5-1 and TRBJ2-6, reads KAGVTQTPRYLIKTRGQQVTLSCSPISGHRSVSWYQQTPGQGLQFLFEYFSETQRNKGNFPGRFSGRQFSNSRSEMNVSTLELGDSALYLCASSLAGVSGANVLTFGAGSRLTVL.

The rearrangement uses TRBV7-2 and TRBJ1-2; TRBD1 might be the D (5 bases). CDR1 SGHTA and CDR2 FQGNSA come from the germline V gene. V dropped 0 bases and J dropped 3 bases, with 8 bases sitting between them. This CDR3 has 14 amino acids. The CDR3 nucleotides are TGTGCCAGCAGCTTAGCGGGGGACTACTATGGCTACACCTTC. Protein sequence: CASSLAGDYYGYTF.

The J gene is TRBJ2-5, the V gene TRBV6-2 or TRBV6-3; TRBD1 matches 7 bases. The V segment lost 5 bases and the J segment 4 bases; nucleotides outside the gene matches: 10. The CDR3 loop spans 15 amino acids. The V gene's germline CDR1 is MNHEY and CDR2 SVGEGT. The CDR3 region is CASSNGQAIIETQYF. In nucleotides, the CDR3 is TGTGCCAGCAGTAACGGACAGGCCATTATAGAGACCCAGTACTTC.

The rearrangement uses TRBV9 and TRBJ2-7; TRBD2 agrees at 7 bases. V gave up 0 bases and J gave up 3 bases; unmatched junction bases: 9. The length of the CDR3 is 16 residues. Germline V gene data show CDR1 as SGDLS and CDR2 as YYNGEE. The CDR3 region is CASSVEGRGPHYEQYF. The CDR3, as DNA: TGTGCCAGCAGCGTAGAAGGGAGGGGACCACACTACGAGCAGTACTTC.

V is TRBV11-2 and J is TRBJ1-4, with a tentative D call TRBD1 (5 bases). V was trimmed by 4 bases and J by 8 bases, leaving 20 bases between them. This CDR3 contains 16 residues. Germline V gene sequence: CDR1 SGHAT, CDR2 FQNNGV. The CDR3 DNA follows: TGTGCCAGCAGCTCCAGAGGCAGGGTCTCGGGCGAAAAACTGTTTTTT. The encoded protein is CASSSRGRVSGEKLFF. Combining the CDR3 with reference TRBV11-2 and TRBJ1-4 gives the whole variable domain EAGVAQSPRYKIIEKRQSVAFWCNPISGHATLYWYQQILGQGPKLLIQFQNNGVVDDSQLPKDRFSAERLKGVDSTLKIQPAKLEDSAVYLCASSSRGRVSGEKLFFGSGTQLSVL.

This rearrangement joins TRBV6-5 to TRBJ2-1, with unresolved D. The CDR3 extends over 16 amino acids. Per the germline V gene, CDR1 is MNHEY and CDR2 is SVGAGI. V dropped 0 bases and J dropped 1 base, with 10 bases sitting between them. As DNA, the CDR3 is TGTGCCAGCAGTTACTCGTCTGCCGGGTCCTACAATGAGCAGTTCTTC. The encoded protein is CASSYSSAGSYNEQFF.

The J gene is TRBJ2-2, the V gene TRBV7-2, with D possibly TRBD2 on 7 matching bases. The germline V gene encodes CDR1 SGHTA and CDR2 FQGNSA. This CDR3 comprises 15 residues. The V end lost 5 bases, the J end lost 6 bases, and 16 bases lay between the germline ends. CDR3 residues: CASSPRGAGAGELFF. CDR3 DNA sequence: TGTGCCAGCAGCCCTCGGGGGGCCGGGGCCGGGGAGCTGTTTTTT.

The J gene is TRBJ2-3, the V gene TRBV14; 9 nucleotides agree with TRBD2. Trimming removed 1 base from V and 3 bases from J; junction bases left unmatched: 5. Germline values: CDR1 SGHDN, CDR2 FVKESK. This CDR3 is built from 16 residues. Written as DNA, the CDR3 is TGTGCCAGCAGCCAAGTGAACCTAGCGGGAACAGATACGCAGTATTTT. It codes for CASSQVNLAGTDTQYF. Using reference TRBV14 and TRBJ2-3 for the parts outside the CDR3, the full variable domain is EAGVTQFPSHSVIEKGQTVTLRCDPISGHDNLYWYRRVMGKEIKFLLHFVKESKQDESGMPNNRFLAERTGGTYSTLKVQPAELEDSGVYFCASSQVNLAGTDTQYFGPGTRLTVL.

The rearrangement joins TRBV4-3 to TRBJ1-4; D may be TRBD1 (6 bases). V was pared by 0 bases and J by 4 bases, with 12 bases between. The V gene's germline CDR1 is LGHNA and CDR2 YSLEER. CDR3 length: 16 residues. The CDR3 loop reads CASSQDAIQGNEKLFF. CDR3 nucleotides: TGCGCCAGCAGCCAAGATGCGATACAGGGTAATGAAAAACTGTTTTTT.

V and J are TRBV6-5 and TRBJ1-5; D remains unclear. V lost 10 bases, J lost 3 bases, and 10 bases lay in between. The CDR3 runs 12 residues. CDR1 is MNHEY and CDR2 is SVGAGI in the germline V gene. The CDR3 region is CAIDGSNQPQHF. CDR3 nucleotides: TGTGCCATAGACGGGTCCAATCAGCCCCAGCATTTT.

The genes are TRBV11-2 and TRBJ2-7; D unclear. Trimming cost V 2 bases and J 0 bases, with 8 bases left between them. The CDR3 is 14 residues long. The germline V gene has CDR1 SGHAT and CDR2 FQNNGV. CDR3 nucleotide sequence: TGTGCCAGCAGCTTATATCCTAGCTCCTACGAGCAGTACTTC. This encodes CASSLYPSSYEQYF. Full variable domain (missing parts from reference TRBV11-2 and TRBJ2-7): EAGVAQSPRYKIIEKRQSVAFWCNPISGHATLYWYQQILGQGPKLLIQFQNNGVVDDSQLPKDRFSAERLKGVDSTLKIQPAKLEDSAVYLCASSLYPSSYEQYFGPGTRLTVT.

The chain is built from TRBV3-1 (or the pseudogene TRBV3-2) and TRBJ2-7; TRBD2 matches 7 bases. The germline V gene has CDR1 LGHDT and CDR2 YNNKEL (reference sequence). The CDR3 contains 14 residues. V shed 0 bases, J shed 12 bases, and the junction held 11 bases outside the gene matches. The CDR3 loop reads CASSQDFAGRLRYF. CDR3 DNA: TGTGCCAGCAGCCAAGATTTTGCCGGGAGGCTTAGGTACTTC.

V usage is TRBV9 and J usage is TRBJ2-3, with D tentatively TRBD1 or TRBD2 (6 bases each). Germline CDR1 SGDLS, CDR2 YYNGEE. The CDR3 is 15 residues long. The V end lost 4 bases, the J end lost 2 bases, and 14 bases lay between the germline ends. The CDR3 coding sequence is TGTGCCAGCAGCCCAAGAGGGGGGTACACAGATACGCAGTATTTT. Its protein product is CASSPRGGYTDTQYF.

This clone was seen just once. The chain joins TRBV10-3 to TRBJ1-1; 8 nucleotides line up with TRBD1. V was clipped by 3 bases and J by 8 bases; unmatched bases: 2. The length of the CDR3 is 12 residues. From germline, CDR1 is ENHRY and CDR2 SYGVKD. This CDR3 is CAISDRTGEAFF. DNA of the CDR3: TGTGCCATCAGTGATAGGACAGGGGAAGCTTTCTTT.

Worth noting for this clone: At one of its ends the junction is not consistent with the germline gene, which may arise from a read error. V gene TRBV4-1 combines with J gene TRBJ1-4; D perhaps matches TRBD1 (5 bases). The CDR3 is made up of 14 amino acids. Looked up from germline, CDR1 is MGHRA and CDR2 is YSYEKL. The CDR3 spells CARSRAGGDEKLFF. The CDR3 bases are TGCGCCCGCAGCCGGGCGGGGGGGGATGAAAAACTGTTTTTT.

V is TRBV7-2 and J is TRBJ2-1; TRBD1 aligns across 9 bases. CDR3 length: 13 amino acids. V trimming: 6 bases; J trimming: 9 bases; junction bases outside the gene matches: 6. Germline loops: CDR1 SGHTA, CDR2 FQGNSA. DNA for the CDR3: TGTGCCAGCAGTTTTACAGGGGGCAGTGAGCAGTTCTTC. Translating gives CASSFTGGSEQFF.